The 18 T cell receptor beta chains listed next were all sequenced from one sample in a study of blood T cells in healthy people across ages. Combining a sample-barcoded 5' primer with a J-beta primer mix, a second PCR ran for about 7 to 11 cycles. TCRdb re-called the 5' RACE reads through MiXCR, storing one row per CDR3 protein. The sample carries around 1,000,000 distinct CDR3 sequences, 20% to 25% recorded once. This sample also belongs to another study, concerning T cells of mothers and their children.

The sequenced sample was blood. The receptors derive from a girl aged 2 to 10 in good health.

The rearrangement uses TRBV6-1 and TRBJ1-6, with unresolved D. Germline lookup yields CDR1 MNHNS and CDR2 SASEGT. The CDR3 contains 13 residues. Trimming pared 7 bases from V and 3 bases from J, leaving 7 bases between. In DNA form, the CDR3 reads TGTGCCAGCAAGCCAGACTATAATTCACCCCTCCACTTT. It is translated as CASKPDYNSPLHF.

The genes are TRBV7-9 and TRBJ1-3; D is undetermined. Germline CDR1 reads SEHNR; CDR2 reads FQNEAQ (reference sequence). V was clipped by 8 bases and J by 3 bases, with 11 bases between them. The CDR3 is 13 residues long. The CDR3 loop is CASLDRVGNTIYF. CDR3 nucleotides: TGTGCCAGCCTCGATCGGGTTGGAAACACCATATATTTT. Full variable domain (remainder filled in from reference TRBV7-9 and TRBJ1-3): DTGVSQNPRHKITKRGQNVTFRCDPISEHNRLYWYRQTLGQGPEFLTYFQNEAQLEKSRLLSDRFSAERPKGSFSTLEIQRTEQGDSAMYLCASLDRVGNTIYFGEGSWLTVV.

J is TRBJ2-5 and V is TRBV14, with 9 bases matching TRBD1. The assigned J gene may be wrong: the sequence end matches TRBJ2-7 better. The CDR3 contains 15 residues. CDR1 SGHDN and CDR2 FVKESK come from the germline V gene. CDR3 in amino acids: CASSQRTGDTYEQYF. In DNA, the CDR3 is TGTGCCAGCAGCCAACGGACAGGGGACACCTACGAGCAGTACTTC.

The sample holds a few counts of this clonotype. V gene TRBV6-1 combines with J gene TRBJ2-1; D could derive from TRBD1 or TRBD2 (6 bases each). The DNA end is a closer match to TRBJ2-5, so the J assignment may be wrong. CDR1 MNHNS and CDR2 SASEGT come from the germline V gene. This CDR3 is built from 14 residues. The CDR3 here is CASSETQGGETQYF. As DNA, the CDR3 is TGTGCCAGCAGTGAAACACAGGGAGGAGAGACCCAGTACTTC.

The V and J genes are TRBV29-1 and TRBJ2-1, with D unresolved. The CDR3 contains 14 residues. The V gene's germline CDR1 is SQVTM and CDR2 ANQGSEA. Trimming pared 2 bases from V and 4 bases from J, leaving 12 bases between. The CDR3 spells CSVETRAAYNEQFF. The CDR3 coding sequence is TGCAGCGTTGAAACACGGGCCGCTTACAATGAGCAGTTCTTC.

This clonotype showed up just a few times. Compared with germline, one end of the junction differs, possibly owing to a read error. The chain combines TRBV6-5 with TRBJ2-1, with 9 bases fitting TRBD2. The length of the CDR3 is 14 residues. The germline gives CDR1 MNHEY, CDR2 SVGAGI. Here the CDR3 DNA reads TGCGCCAGCAGTTACGGGACTAGCCCAAATGAGCAGTTCTTC. As protein: CASSYGTSPNEQFF.

The chain uses TRBV12-3 or TRBV12-4 and TRBJ1-1, with 7 bases fitting TRBD1. With V trimmed by 5 bases and J by 5 bases, 8 bases remained unmatched. The CDR3 length is 14 residues. CDR3 sequence: CASSPVRDRTEAFF. CDR3 in DNA: TGTGCCAGCAGTCCCGTGAGGGACAGAACTGAAGCTTTCTTT.

The CDR3 protein is CSVRGVDEAFF. CDR3 DNA sequence: TGCAGTGTGAGGGGGGTTGATGAAGCTTTCTTT. The V gene is TRBV20-1, the J gene TRBJ1-1, with D possibly matching TRBD1 (6 bases). Germline assignment: CDR1 DFQATT and CDR2 SNEGSKA (reference sequence). This CDR3 spans 11 amino acids. Trimming cost V 7 bases and J 7 bases, with 13 bases left between them.

This clonotype was observed a handful of times. The gene calls are TRBV29-1 and TRBJ1-2, with D maybe TRBD1 (6 bases). V was clipped by 6 bases and J by 8 bases, with 22 bases between them. Germline V CDR1 and CDR2: SQVTM, ANQGSEA. The CDR3 has 14 amino acids. CDR3 sequence: CSVDGAGDVRGYTF. The CDR3 DNA reads TGCAGCGTCGACGGGGCAGGGGATGTTAGGGGCTACACCTTC. Full variable domain (remainder filled in from reference TRBV29-1 and TRBJ1-2): SAVISQKPSRDICQRGTSLTIQCQVDSQVTMMFWYRQQPGQSLTLIATANQGSEATYESGFVIDKFPISRPNLTFSTLTVSNMSPEDSSIYLCSVDGAGDVRGYTFGSGTRLTVV.

The rearrangement joins TRBV9 to TRBJ2-5, with D unresolved. V was trimmed by 0 bases and J by 4 bases, leaving 10 bases between them. The CDR3 is made up of 14 amino acids. Germline values: CDR1 SGDLS, CDR2 YYNGEE. The CDR3 nucleotides are TGTGCCAGCAGCGTAGCTGCCAGACCAGAGACCCAGTACTTC. It translates to CASSVAARPETQYF.

The chain recombines TRBV11-2 with TRBJ2-1; D gene uncertain. Germline V gene lookup returns CDR1 SGHAT and CDR2 FQNNGV. There are 11 residues in the CDR3. The V end lost 8 bases, the J end lost 8 bases, and 10 bases lay between the germline ends. In DNA form, the CDR3 reads TGTGCCAGCCATTTCGCACATGAGCAGTTCTTC. It encodes CASHFAHEQFF.

V gene TRBV2 combines with J gene TRBJ2-2, with D hard to call. The CDR3 contains 13 residues. Trimming took off 8 bases at V and 5 bases at J, with 12 bases between the two ends. Germline loops: CDR1 SNHLY, CDR2 FYNNEI. The CDR3 nucleotides read TGTGCCAGCGCTGGGCTGGGGACCGGGGAGCTGTTTTTT. Translation gives CASAGLGTGELFF.

V gene TRBV11-3 combines with J gene TRBJ2-1; D gene unclear. V was shortened by 5 bases and J by 7 bases, with 24 bases between the two germline ends. The CDR3 has 17 residues. Germline assignment: CDR1 SGHNT and CDR2 YENEEA. DNA for the CDR3: TGTGCCAGCAGCCCCCTCCCTCCCGGGCTTTTTTGGAATGAGCAGTTCTTC. It specifies CASSPLPPGLFWNEQFF.

This chain connects TRBV12-3 or TRBV12-4 to TRBJ1-2; 9 bases align to TRBD1. V was clipped by 10 bases and J by 5 bases; unmatched bases: 5. The CDR3 length is 12 residues. In nucleotides, the CDR3 is TGTGCCAACCGGGACAGGGTATATGGCTACACCTTC. Encoded protein: CANRDRVYGYTF.

This chain joins TRBV20-1 and TRBJ2-2; D might be TRBD1 or TRBD2, each matching 6 bases. The CDR3 is 13 amino acids. Germline loops: CDR1 DFQATT, CDR2 SNEGSKA (reference sequence). V gave up 6 bases and J gave up 6 bases, with 14 bases separating them. The CDR3 loop is CSAEGGRAGELFF. Here the CDR3 DNA reads TGCAGTGCCGAAGGGGGGCGAGCCGGGGAGCTGTTTTTT.

This chain uses TRBV7-2 with TRBJ2-6; TRBD1 matches 7 bases. CDR1 is SGHTA and CDR2 is FQGNSA in the germline V gene. Trimming cost V 6 bases and J 3 bases; bases outside gene matches: 5. CDR3 length: 15 amino acids. DNA for the CDR3: TGTGCCAGCAGAAGAGACAGGGTTGGGGCCAACGTCCTGACTTTC. Translation: CASRRDRVGANVLTF.

This clonotype has more than one count but fewer than ten. The chain employs TRBV5-6 and TRBJ2-2, with D possibly being TRBD2 (5 bases). Looked up from germline, CDR1 is SGHDT and CDR2 is YYEEEE. Trimming removed 4 bases from V and 5 bases from J, with 12 bases in between. The CDR3 has 14 amino acids. The CDR3 nucleotides read TGTGCCAGCAGCCCGGGGATTCAGACCGGGGAGCTGTTTTTT. Its translation is CASSPGIQTGELFF.

This CDR3 reads CSARYGQTNSPLHF. CDR3 nucleotides: TGCAGTGCTCGATACGGACAGACTAATTCACCCCTCCACTTT. The chain links TRBV20-1 to TRBJ1-6, with D tentatively TRBD1 (6 bases). The germline CDR1 and CDR2 sequences are DFQATT and SNEGSKA (reference sequence). The V end lost 5 bases, the J end lost 6 bases, and 14 bases lay between the germline ends. CDR3 length: 14 residues.